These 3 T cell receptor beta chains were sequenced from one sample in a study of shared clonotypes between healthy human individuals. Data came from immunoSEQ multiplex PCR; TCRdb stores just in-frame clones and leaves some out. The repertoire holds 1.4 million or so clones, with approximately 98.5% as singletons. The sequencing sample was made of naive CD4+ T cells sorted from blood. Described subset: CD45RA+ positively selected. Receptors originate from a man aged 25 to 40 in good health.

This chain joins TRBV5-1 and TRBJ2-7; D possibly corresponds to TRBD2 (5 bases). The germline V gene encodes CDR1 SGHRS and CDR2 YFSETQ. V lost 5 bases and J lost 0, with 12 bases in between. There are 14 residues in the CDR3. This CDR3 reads CASSPLGNSYEQYF. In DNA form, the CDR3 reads TGCGCCAGCAGTCCTCTCGGGAACTCCTACGAGCAGTACTTC.

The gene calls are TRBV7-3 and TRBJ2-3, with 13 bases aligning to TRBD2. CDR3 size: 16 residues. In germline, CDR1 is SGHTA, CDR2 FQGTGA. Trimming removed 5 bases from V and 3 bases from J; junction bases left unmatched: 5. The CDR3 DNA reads TGTGCCAGCAGCCGAGGACTAGCGGGAGTGACAGATACGCAGTATTTT. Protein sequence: CASSRGLAGVTDTQYF.

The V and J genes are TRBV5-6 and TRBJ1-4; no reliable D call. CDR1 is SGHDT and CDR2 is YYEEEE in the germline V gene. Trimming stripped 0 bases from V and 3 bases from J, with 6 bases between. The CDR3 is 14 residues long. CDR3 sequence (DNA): TGTGCCAGCAGCTTGGGAGTTTCTAATGAAAAACTGTTTTTT. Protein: CASSLGVSNEKLFF.